A single sample is the source of the 7 T cell receptor beta chains below, sequenced in a study of blood T cells in healthy people across ages. With a J-beta primer mix and a sample-barcoded 5' primer, a second PCR ran about 6 to 11 cycles. TCRdb analysed the 5' RACE reads with MiXCR anew, one entry per CDR3 protein. The sample comprises 890,000 or so distinct CDR3 sequences, about 62% of which are singletons, and roughly 25% rests with the top ten. Input material: blood. These TCRs come from a man aged 30 to 39 in good health.

This clonotype is a singleton in its sample. The chain has TRBV10-3 and TRBJ2-1, with D uncertain. The end of the DNA is better explained by TRBJ2-7, so the J call may be wrong. CDR3 length: 13 residues. Germline assignment: CDR1 ENHRY and CDR2 SYGVKD. CDR3 loop: CAISEPYSYEQYF. Written as DNA, the CDR3 is TGTGCCATCAGTGAGCCCTACAGCTACGAGCAGTACTTC.

This clonotype showed up just once. V and J are TRBV7-2 and TRBJ2-5, with 8 bases fitting TRBD2. The germline CDR1 and CDR2 sequences are SGHTA and FQGNSA. The V and J ends lost 4 bases and 5 bases, in that order; junction bases with no gene match: 12. The CDR3 runs 16 residues. CDR3 sequence reads: CASSSGLAPGGETQYF. In DNA form, the CDR3 reads TGTGCCAGCAGCTCAGGACTAGCCCCCGGGGGGGAGACCCAGTACTTC.

The rearrangement joins TRBV6-1 to TRBJ2-4; D remains ambiguous. The J call may not be correct, given that the DNA end is closer to TRBJ2-7. The CDR3 totals 13 residues. Germline CDR1 and CDR2: MNHNS and SASEGT. In nucleotides, the CDR3 is TGTGCTACCACCGGGTCGTGGTCGTACGAGCAGTACTTC. Translation gives CATTGSWSYEQYF.

J is TRBJ1-2 and V is TRBV12-3 or TRBV12-4; 10 bases fit TRBD1. The CDR3 has 15 residues. The J segment lost 2 bases and the V segment lost 5 bases, leaving 5 bases of the junction unmatched. CDR3 sequence (DNA): TGTGCCAGCAGTCCCTGGACAGGGGGAAACTATGGCTACACCTTC. Translating it yields CASSPWTGGNYGYTF.

This clonotype was detected a few times. This chain links TRBV6-1 with TRBJ1-1; possible D gene TRBD1, 5 bases. With 8 bases removed from V and 1 base from J, the gap between germline ends came to 17 bases. This CDR3 is built from 15 residues. Per the germline V gene, CDR1 is MNHNS and CDR2 is SASEGT. CDR3 protein: CASFPTGQPNTEAFF. The DNA for the CDR3 is TGTGCCAGCTTCCCGACCGGACAACCGAACACTGAAGCTTTCTTT.

In its sample, this clonotype was seen a few times. The junction does not match germline at one end; this may be a read error. The CDR3 coding sequence is TGTGCCAGCAGTCAAGAGGGCAGCACAGATACGCAGTATTTT. It encodes CASSQEGSTDTQYF. The V and J genes are TRBV4-2 and TRBJ2-3; a weak D match, TRBD2 (5 bases). CDR3 length: 14 residues. CDR1 and CDR2 (germline): LGHNA, YNFKEQ.

This clonotype came up a few times. The chain joins TRBV5-1 to TRBJ2-3; D remains ambiguous. V was shortened by 0 bases and J by 4 bases, with 15 bases between the two germline ends. The CDR3 has 16 residues. CDR1 is SGHRS and CDR2 is YFSETQ in the germline V gene. Written as DNA, the CDR3 is TGCGCCAGCAGCTTGGTTACCAGCGTCTCCGCAGATACGCAGTATTTT. Residues: CASSLVTSVSADTQYF.